This T cell receptor (beta chain) comes out of a study of human T cells and chemical hapten exposure. CDR1 is DFQATT and CDR2 is SNEGSKA in the germline V gene (reference sequence). The CDR3 length is 15 residues. Trimming pared 0 bases from V and 0 bases from J, leaving 10 bases between. Time point: patch test 1, 2 weeks after DPC sensitization. Indicated treatment: therapeutic diphenylcyclopropenone sensitization with weekly scalp DPC. In this sample, this clonotype turned up a few times. TCRdb processed the RACE reads anew with MiXCR; each CDR3 protein has one entry. In the table there are around 110,000 distinct CDR3 sequences, 12% of which are singletons.

Specimen: whole blood, collected in connection with sensitization to the hapten diphenylcyclopropenone (DPC). The receptor was derived from a woman aged 50 to 65 with alopecia areata. Some clones in this sample may be carry-over from other donors' samples. The J gene is TRBJ2-3, the V gene TRBV20-1; no reliable D call. The CDR3, as DNA: TGCAGTGCTAGAGAGCGGTCCTTTAGCACAGATACGCAGTATTTT. Translated: CSARERSFSTDTQYF.